This TCR beta chain was sequenced in a study of somatic mutations in cytotoxic T cells in rheumatoid arthritis (dated by TCRdb to 2016 to 2017). As for the study more broadly: Right after diagnosis and prior to the start of any treatment, 25 to 30 ml EDTA of peripheral blood was drawn from patients. Some V beta antibody-stained T-cell populations were flow-sorted on a FACSAria II or Sony SH800 at nearly 100% purity, and sorted V beta1+ cells also underwent TCRB sequencing. To characterize clonality, the study used TCRB deep sequencing while asking whether somatic mutations are carried by expanded CD8+ T-cell clones in newly diagnosed, untreated rheumatoid arthritis. A total of roughly 60 rheumatoid arthritis patients and under 25 healthy controls underwent TCRB deep sequencing. Patient and control groups had essentially identical median ages. Points the paper makes about the study in general: In about an eighth of the roughly 60 patients the largest CD8+ clone exceeded 20% of CD8+ cells, and several identical CD8+ TCRB sequences were shared between blood and synovial fluid. An increase of CD8+ clonality with age was seen in patients (Spearman r ~ 0.51) but not in healthy controls. The expanded CD8+ clones had unknown antigen targets, and not appearing in virus-specific databases did not rule out that they were virus-specific. There was no significant difference in CD8+ T-cell clonality between rheumatoid arthritis patients and age-matched healthy controls. The finding that TRBV07 was slightly underrepresented in patients was left unadjusted for multiple comparisons.

A word on this clone: Its antigen specificity is not known. No quality values exist for individual bases; no much larger clone is one base distant.

Positive magnetic bead selection on an AutoMACS was used to isolate CD4+ and CD8+ cells, with flow cytometry used to check purity. Clonal expansions were first screened by flow cytometry with a TCR V beta antibody panel, then characterized by TCRB deep sequencing of sorted CD8+ fractions. Ficoll-Paque PLUS density gradient separation was used to isolate peripheral blood mononuclear cells. Nucleospin Tissue or Tissue XS kits were used to extract DNA from CD4-enriched, CD8-enriched or PBMC samples, and a Qubit 2.0 fluorometer was used for quantification. Trimmed from V: 6 bases; trimmed from J: 6 bases; junction bases lacking a gene match: 10. CDR1 SGHAT and CDR2 FQNNGV were looked up in the germline V gene. Reading from cysteine to phenylalanine, the CDR3 counts 15 amino acids. The kept DNA is CDR3 alone, 45 bases in frame from the first base. Sequencing of TCRB CDR3 was done on genomic DNA with the immunoSEQ assay. As for how the authors treated the data: Published virus-specific TCRB sequences were compared with patient CD8+ clones larger than 1%, and only a few matches were found. Nothing other than productive TCRB rearrangements was included in the analyses. Clonality was expressed as a Shannon entropy-based productive clonality index, with each clone defined by a unique TCRB CDR3 sequence. Repertoire overlap for a pair of samples was computed from each clone's template counts relative to total templates per sample. V-gene usage measured by flow cytometry correlated with TCRB sequencing V-gene usage, with a Spearman r of 0.6 to 0.75. This immuneACCESS table, as held by TCRdb, lists in-frame sequences with V and J called but not all clones. Of the missing ones, under half trace to an unresolved V gene in checked studies; the others have no known cause. D and trimming come from the DNA, and the V and J calls and clone size come from that table. Here the sample has approximately 9,700 clones; over 80% occur a single time. Roughly 7.5% of the sample is held by the ten biggest clonotypes.

The clonotype comes from an adult with rheumatoid arthritis. Sequencing input: CD8+ T cells sorted from blood. The V gene is TRBV11-2 and the J gene is TRBJ2-1; 8 bases in the middle match TRBD2. CDR3 region: CASRGGLEEGNEQFF. The DNA sequence is as follows: TGTGCCAGCAGGGGGGGACTAGAAGAAGGCAATGAGCAGTTCTTC.